The entry below gives a single T cell receptor (beta chain) sequence along with its context. Its antigen is still unknown. The record has no base qualities; no much larger clone is one base away. Libraries were made using the immunoSEQ multiplex PCR assay. For the multiplex PCR, a mixture combining 60 forward primers for TCR Vbeta segments and 13 reverse primers for TCR Jbeta segments was used. The CDR3 region of rearranged TCR beta genes was amplified from genomic DNA with a multiplex PCR assay. Amplified TCR beta libraries were sequenced as 87-base-pair reads on the Illumina HiSeq System. The authors processed their data as follows. A later analysis tallied 75 million to 85 million unique TCR beta chains across the roughly 610 repertoires, and approximately 12 million of those chains were shared by two or more donors. Raw reads were error-corrected and collapsed into unique sequences with a nearest-neighbor algorithm that merged closely related sequences to remove PCR and sequencing errors. CDR3 sequences were aligned to IMGT reference sequences to assign V, D and J gene segments. Each retained sequence needed at least a six-nucleotide match to both a V gene segment and a J gene segment. A rearrangement was called productive if the CDR3 had no stop codons and remained in frame with V and J, and every other rearrangement was called non-productive. CDR3 was defined according to IMGT convention as the region running from the second conserved V-encoded cysteine to the conserved J-encoded phenylalanine. The earlier analysis of 587 of the donors excluded any sequence lacking an unambiguous match to a single V gene segment. In an earlier analysis of more than 500 of the donors, a V segment was called functional when productive rearrangements were above 56.7%, and segregating when the standard deviation between donors exceeded 5%. A statistical classification framework was built for diagnosing cytomegalovirus status from the catalog of TCR beta chain sequences. In a later analysis, TCR nucleotide sequences were compared against IMGT/GENE-DB human TR gene sequences so that V and J genes could be assigned. In a later analysis, CDR3 sequences and most-parsimonious VDJ recombination scenarios were assigned using the TCRdist pipeline. In a later analysis, every TCR beta chain was defined by the combination of its CDR3 amino acid sequence and its V-gene family, and reads without a unique V-gene family were dropped. In a later analysis, 500 to 700 highly shared, low-generation-probability nucleotide sequences were removed to address suspected cross-contamination and a sequencing artifact. In a later analysis, a clonal expansion index was calculated for each public chain from normalized within-repertoire ranks of inferred template counts. In a later analysis, generation probabilities were computed using a VDJ recombination model fitted to out-of-frame rearrangements, and the results were checked against IGoR. In a later analysis, hypergeometric tests were used to score TCR-TCR, TCR-HLA and TCR-CMV co-occurrence, with a repertoire-size bias correction applied to TCR pairs. A later analysis estimated false discovery rates by permuting HLA or CMV assignments 20 times. In a later analysis, co-occurring TCRs were grouped with DBSCAN, and TCRdist sequence similarity was added when clustering was performed within HLA-allele-positive subsets. Repertoires with fewer than 30,000 or more than 120,000 public chains, plus five repertoires with anomalous nucleotide sharing, were excluded from co-occurrence clustering. The source is immuneACCESS, and TCRdb retained only in-frame sequences with V and J called. Part of the clones is not carried over; for the studies checked, unresolved V genes explain less than half of this, and the remainder is unexplained. The V and J calls and clone size were taken over from that table, and D and trimming were inferred from the DNA. Within this sample are 150,000 to 200,000 clones, with roughly 80% of them counted one time only. Roughly 4.5% of the sample comes from the top ten.

In total, approximately 690 healthy bone marrow donors made up the cohort. At the time of sampling, every cohort member was nominally healthy, though immune exposures that went unrecorded were likely present. The donor tested CMV seropositive and was one of the 289 seropositive cohort members. Every donor gave a peripheral blood sample, and the peripheral blood mononuclear cells from that sample were used for TCR beta sequencing. Genomic DNA extraction from the blood cell samples was performed with the Qiagen DNeasy Blood Extraction Kit. The data originate from a study of cytomegalovirus exposure and HLA in healthy donors (TCRdb year 2017). About the full investigation: According to an earlier analysis of 587 of the donors, 150 million to 200 million T cells yielded roughly 100 million unique TCR beta sequences and around 300 Gb of sequence data. To decide whether each TCR beta V gene segment behaved as functional or pseudogenic, an earlier analysis of nearly 600 of the donors relied on high-throughput TCR beta sequencing. The T cell repertoires of 666 subjects were profiled by immunosequencing and related to cytomegalovirus serostatus. The study aimed to test whether cataloging public T cell receptors could reveal signatures of past pathogen exposure. Both class I and class II loci were covered by HLA typing, at four-digit resolution. The number of donors typed differed by locus, with about 629-630 for A, B, C, DRB1 and DQB1, more than 500 for DQA1, nearly 610 for DPA1, and under 490 for DPB1. A later analysis re-examined previously published TCR beta repertoires from around 670 donors and added high-resolution HLA genotyping to investigate patterns of TCR occurrence. A later genetic analysis took genome-wide SNP genotypes for about 55% of the 666 donors and used that subset as a discovery cohort. In addition to the first cohort of roughly 700 subjects, a separate validation cohort of 120 different subjects was used. Every repertoire in the discovery cohort had been generated on one and the same sequencing platform. Across approximately 400 genotyped donors of the cohort, an average of approximately 200,000 unique TCR beta nucleotide sequences per donor were sequenced, and around 20% of those sequences were non-productive. Rather than using new phenotypic data, the later analysis identified candidate immune exposures from TCR beta sequences and from how often those sequences occurred across donors. About five DR-DQ haplotypes were handled as single units for association and clustering, since linkage in the cohort was strong. Roughly 300 gigabases of sequencing data and tens of millions of unique TCR sequences were included in an early release covering 550 to 650 HLA-typed donors. Among the roughly 390 genotyped donors, around 81% belonged to the genetic ancestry cluster associated with self-reported Caucasian donors. Donor age, sex, ethnicity and CMV serostatus were compiled alongside the repertoire data. To predict cytomegalovirus infection status, the study combined high-throughput TCR immunosequencing, statistical association of individual TCRs with disease status, and machine learning.

The CDR3 spans 16 residues, from the cysteine through the phenylalanine. Only the CDR3 DNA stays, 48 bases, in frame from base 1. The V end loses 1 base and the J end loses 2 bases, and a stretch of 15 bases separates them. CDR1 and CDR2 were assigned from the germline V gene as SGHDN and FVKESK. The paper as a whole reports these results and caveats: According to a later genetic analysis, donors in an Asian-associated ancestry cluster had fewer N-insertions in productive TCRs than the approximately 690-donor mean. The study listed 150 to 200 TCR beta chains as associated with cytomegalovirus. In a later analysis, most CMV-associated TCR beta chains were found to appear HLA-restricted, with HLA associations seemingly driven largely by CMV exposure. A group of highly shared sequence variants was considered likely to be a technical artifact of the sequencing pipeline. CMV serostatus was the only immune exposure information available for the cohort. Three of the identified cytomegalovirus-associated TCR beta chains were confirmed in vitro to be specific for cytomegalovirus antigens. According to a later analysis, parvovirus B19, influenza, CMV and Epstein-Barr virus appeared linked to several top co-occurrence clusters. HLA typing was unavailable for some donors at each locus, so association tests used only the typed subset. It was suggested by the authors that the approach could potentially be generalized to other disease states and immunological phenotypes. Broadly in line with IMGT annotations, most TCR beta V segments showed up in productive rearrangements about 87% or about 30% of the time in an earlier analysis of 587 of the donors. In a later analysis, 15,000 to 20,000 TCR beta sequences were associated with specific HLA alleles at a false discovery rate of 0.05. When HLA alleles, especially DR and DQ, strongly co-occurred, TCR associations were difficult to assign to individual alleles. A later analysis found that TCR association rates varied across HLA loci, with DRB1 alleles showing the most associated TCRs and HLA-C alleles the fewest. The 87-base-pair reads could not distinguish some IMGT-functional V segments, including TRBV6-2 and TRBV6-3, so those segments were excluded. A later genetic analysis associated a missense DCLRE1C variant with V-gene and J-gene trimming of TCR beta chains, and an independent cohort replicated the association. The classifier was reported to diagnose cytomegalovirus status with high specificity and sensitivity in both the original cohort and the validation cohort. Because counts were too low, more than 15 rarely observed V segments, including chromosome 9 orphons, were excluded from the earlier analysis of 587 of the donors. In a later analysis, HLA-associated TCR beta chains were found to be more clonally expanded and to have lower generation probabilities than equally common non-associated chains. In this cohort, only TCR beta chains were sequenced, and detectable features were limited by the absence of alpha or paired-chain data. While some public TCRs were present in many individuals, most TCR sequences turned up only very rarely across donors. A further reported finding was that TCR beta sequences accurately predicted the HLA-A and HLA-B alleles for most subjects in the first cohort. Correlated functional status among segregating V segments might reflect linkage disequilibrium, but an unknown experimental factor could not be ruled out. Presence/absence analyses assumed roughly uniform sequencing depth across donors, an assumption that may not hold.

The TCR was taken from a woman between 18 and 29 years old in good health and CMV-seropositive. The source material was PBMCs. The V gene is TRBV14 and the J gene is TRBJ2-7; tentative D gene TRBD2, with 7 bases matching. The nucleotides read TGTGCCAGCAGCCAAGCGATGCGGGGGCCCCCCTACGAGCAGTACTTC. Its protein product is CASSQAMRGPPYEQYF.